This TCR beta chain emerged from a study of cytomegalovirus exposure and HLA in healthy donors. General study points: The study flagged 150 to 200 TCR beta chains as cytomegalovirus-associated. The authors reported that TCR beta sequences could predict HLA-A and HLA-B alleles. These predictions were accurate for most subjects in the first cohort.

With respect to this clone: Its antigen is not identified.

CDR3 length: 15 amino acids. V was shortened by 5 bases and J by 5 bases, with 15 bases between the two germline ends. Germline V lookup: CDR1 MNHEY, CDR2 SMNVEV (reference sequence). In the PCR, 60 Vbeta and 13 Jbeta primers were used. TCRdb's copy holds only in-frame clones and misses some; the assay was immunoSEQ multiplex PCR. This sample yields some 150,000 clones, of which approximately 74% are seen a single time; approximately 3% belongs to the top ten. This chain links TRBV27 with TRBJ2-2; D possibly corresponds to TRBD2 (6 bases). The sequence came from a woman younger than 45 in good health and CMV-seronegative. Sequencing was performed on PBMCs. CDR3 DNA sequence: TGTGCCAGCAGTGCCATTGCCGGGGGAACCGGGGAGCTGTTTTTT. Its protein product is CASSAIAGGTGELFF.